This T cell receptor beta chain was recovered during a study of OX40 agonist ivuxolimab in advanced cancers. As concerns this clone: Antigen: not known.

The repertoire was sequenced with immunoSEQ multiplex PCR; TCRdb's copy has only in-frame clones and lacks some. The table records nearly 80,000 clones, under 85% of them present only once. The CDR3 spans 13 residues. Germline V gives CDR1 GTSNPN, CDR2 SVGIG (reference sequence). V was clipped by 2 bases and J by 3 bases, with 9 bases between them. Study-level points and caveats: Clones of CD4+ and CD8+ blood T cells grew by week 6 at doses of 0.1 to 3.0 mg/kg. What antigens the expanded peripheral T cells recognized was never established.

The chain is built from TRBV30 and TRBJ2-3; D is unresolved. Sample: CD4+ or CD8+ T cells sorted from blood, taken in a trial of the OX40 agonist ivuxolimab. This receptor was identified in an adult with an advanced solid tumor such as melanoma, head and neck, liver or kidney cancer. The CDR3 nucleotides are TGTGCCTGGAGTCCCCGCCCGACAGATACGCAGTATTTT. Protein product: CAWSPRPTDTQYF.